This entry lists 2 T cell receptor beta chains sequenced from one sample in a study of cytomegalovirus exposure and HLA in healthy donors (dated by TCRdb to between 2016 and 2019). Libraries were constructed by the immunoSEQ multiplex PCR assay. TCRdb mirrors the immuneACCESS table, restricted to in-frame sequences. Some clones are absent from its copies; in checked studies, under half trace to an unresolved V gene, and the reason for the others is unknown. This sample comprises under 400,000 clones, approximately 91% of them detected only once. Approximately 0.9% of the sample is held by the ten biggest clonotypes. Sequenced sample: PBMCs. The receptors shown here come from a man aged 30-40 years in good health and CMV-seronegative.

The chain's CDR3 is CASSYLQGSGTDTQYF. The CDR3 nucleotides read TGTGCCAGCAGTTACCTACAGGGGAGTGGCACAGATACGCAGTATTTT. The gene calls are TRBV6-5 and TRBJ2-3; 7 nucleotides align to TRBD1. The CDR3 has 16 residues. CDR1 is MNHEY, CDR2 SVGAGI, per germline. Germline trimming cut 2 bases from V and 1 base from J; bases unmatched to any gene: 6.

The sample holds a few counts of this clone. This chain connects TRBV10-3 to TRBJ1-2; TRBD1 matches 7 bases. Germline loops: CDR1 ENHRY, CDR2 SYGVKD. Trimming cost V 5 bases and J 3 bases; bases outside gene matches: 6. The CDR3 contains 14 residues. The CDR3 DNA reads as TGTGCCATCAGTTCAGGGACAGACTACTATGGCTACACCTTC. Translating it yields CAISSGTDYYGYTF.